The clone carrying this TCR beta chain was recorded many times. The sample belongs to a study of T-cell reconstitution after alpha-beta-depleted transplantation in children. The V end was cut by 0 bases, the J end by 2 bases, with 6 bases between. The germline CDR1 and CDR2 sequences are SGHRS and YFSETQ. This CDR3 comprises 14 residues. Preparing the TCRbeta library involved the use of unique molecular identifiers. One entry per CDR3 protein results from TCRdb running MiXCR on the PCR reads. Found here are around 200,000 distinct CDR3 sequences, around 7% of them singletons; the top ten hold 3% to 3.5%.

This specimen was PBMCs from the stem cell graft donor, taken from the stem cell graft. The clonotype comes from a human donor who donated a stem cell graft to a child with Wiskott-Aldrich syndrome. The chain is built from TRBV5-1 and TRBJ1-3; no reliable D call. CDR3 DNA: TGCGCCAGCAGCTTGGTAGGGACTGGAAACACCATATATTTT. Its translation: CASSLVGTGNTIYF.